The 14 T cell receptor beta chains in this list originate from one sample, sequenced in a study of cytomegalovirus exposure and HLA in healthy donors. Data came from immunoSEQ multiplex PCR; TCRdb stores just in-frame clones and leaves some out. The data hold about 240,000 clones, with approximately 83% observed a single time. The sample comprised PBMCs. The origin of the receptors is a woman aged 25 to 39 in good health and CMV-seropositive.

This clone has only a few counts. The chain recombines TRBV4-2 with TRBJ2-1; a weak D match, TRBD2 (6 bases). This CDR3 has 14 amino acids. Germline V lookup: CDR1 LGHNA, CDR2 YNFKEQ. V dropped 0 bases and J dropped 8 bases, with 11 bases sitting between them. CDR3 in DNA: TGTGCCAGCAGCCAAGAGGGCGGGATAGATGAGCAGTTCTTC. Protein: CASSQEGGIDEQFF.

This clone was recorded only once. CDR3 coding DNA: TGTGCCAGCAGCGCCTACCTTTTGAGGGACTCCTACGAGCAGTACTTC. Translating it yields CASSAYLLRDSYEQYF. The rearrangement links TRBV11-2 to TRBJ2-7; the D gene is possibly TRBD2 (5 bases). V lost 5 bases to trimming and J lost 0 bases, with 17 bases between them. CDR1 is SGHAT and CDR2 is FQNNGV in the germline V gene. The CDR3 extends over 16 amino acids.

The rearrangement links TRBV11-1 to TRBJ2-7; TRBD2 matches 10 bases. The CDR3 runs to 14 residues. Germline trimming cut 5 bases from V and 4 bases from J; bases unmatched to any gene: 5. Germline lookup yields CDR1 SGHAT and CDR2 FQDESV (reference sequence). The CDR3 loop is CASSRGLASYEQYF. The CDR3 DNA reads TGTGCCAGCAGCCGGGGACTAGCGTCTTACGAGCAGTACTTC.

CDR3 sequence reads: CATNPSPGGANVLTF. The CDR3 nucleotides are TGCGCCACCAATCCCTCCCCGGGTGGGGCCAACGTCCTGACTTTC. The chain has TRBV10-2 and TRBJ2-6; no definite D call. This CDR3 is 15 amino acids long. The germline CDR1 and CDR2 sequences are WSHSY and SAAADI. V lost 10 bases and J 3 bases, leaving 16 bases between the germline ends.

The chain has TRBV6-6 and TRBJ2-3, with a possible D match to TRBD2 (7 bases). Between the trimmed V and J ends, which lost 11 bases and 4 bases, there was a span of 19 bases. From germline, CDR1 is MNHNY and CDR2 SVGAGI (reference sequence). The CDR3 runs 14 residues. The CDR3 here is CAAGGREGADTQYF. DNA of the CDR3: TGTGCCGCCGGGGGGCGGGAAGGGGCAGATACGCAGTATTTT.

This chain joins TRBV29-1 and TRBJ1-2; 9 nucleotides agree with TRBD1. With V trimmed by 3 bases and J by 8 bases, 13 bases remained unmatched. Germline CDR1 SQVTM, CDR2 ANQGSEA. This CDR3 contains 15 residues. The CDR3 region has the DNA TGCAGCGTTGATGCTATACAGGGGGCGCGTCGCGGCTACACCTTC. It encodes CSVDAIQGARRGYTF.

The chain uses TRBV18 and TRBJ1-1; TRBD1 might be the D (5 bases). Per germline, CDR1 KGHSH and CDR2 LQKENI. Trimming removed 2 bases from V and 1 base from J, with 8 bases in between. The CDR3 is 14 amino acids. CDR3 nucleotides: TGTGCCAGCTCACCAAAGGACAAGAACACTGAAGCTTTCTTT. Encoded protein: CASSPKDKNTEAFF. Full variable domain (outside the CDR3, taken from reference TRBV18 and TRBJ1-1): NAGVMQNPRHLVRRRGQEARLRCSPMKGHSHVYWYRQLPEEGLKFMVYLQKENIIDESGMPKERFSAEFPKEGPSILRIQQVVRGDSAAYFCASSPKDKNTEAFFGQGTRLTVV.

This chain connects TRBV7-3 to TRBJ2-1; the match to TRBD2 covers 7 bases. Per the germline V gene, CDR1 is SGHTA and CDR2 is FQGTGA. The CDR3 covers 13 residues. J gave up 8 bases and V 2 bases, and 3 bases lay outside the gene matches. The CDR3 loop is CASSLLAGDEQFF. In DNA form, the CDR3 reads TGTGCCAGCAGCTTATTGGCGGGGGATGAGCAGTTCTTC. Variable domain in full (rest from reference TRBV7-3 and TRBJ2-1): GAGVSQTPSNKVTEKGKYVELRCDPISGHTALYWYRQSLGQGPEFLIYFQGTGAADDSGLPNDRFFAVRPEGSVSTLKIQRTERGDSAVYLCASSLLAGDEQFFGPGTRLTVL.

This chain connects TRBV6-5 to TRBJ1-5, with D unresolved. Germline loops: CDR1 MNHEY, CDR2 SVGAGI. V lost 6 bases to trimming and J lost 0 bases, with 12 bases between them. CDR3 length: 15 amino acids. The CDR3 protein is CASRRTEYSNQPQHF. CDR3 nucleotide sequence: TGTGCCAGCAGGCGAACAGAATATAGCAATCAGCCCCAGCATTTT.

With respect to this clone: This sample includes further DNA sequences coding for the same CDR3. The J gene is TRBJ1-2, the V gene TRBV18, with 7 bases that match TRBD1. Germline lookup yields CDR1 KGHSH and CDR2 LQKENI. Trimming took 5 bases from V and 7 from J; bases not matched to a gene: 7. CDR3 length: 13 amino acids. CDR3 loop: CASSTDREGGYTF. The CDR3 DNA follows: TGTGCCAGCTCAACTGACAGGGAAGGTGGCTACACCTTC.

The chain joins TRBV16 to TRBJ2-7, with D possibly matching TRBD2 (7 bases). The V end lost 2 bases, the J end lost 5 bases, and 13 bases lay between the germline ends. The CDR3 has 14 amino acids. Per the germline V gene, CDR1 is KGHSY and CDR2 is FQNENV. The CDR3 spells CASSQQGRGNEQYF. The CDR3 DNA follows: TGTGCCAGCAGCCAACAGGGGAGGGGAAACGAGCAGTACTTC.

CDR3 nucleotides: TGTGCCAGCAGCGCCCGGGTTATGGTGGAGCGGGAGGGCTACACAGATACGCAGTATTTT. Its translation is CASSARVMVEREGYTDTQYF. V usage is TRBV9 and J usage is TRBJ2-3, with 10 positions matching TRBD2. The V gene end was trimmed by 3 bases and the J gene end by 2 bases; junction bases not matched to a gene: 18. The CDR3 is 20 amino acids. CDR1 SGDLS and CDR2 YYNGEE come from the germline V gene.

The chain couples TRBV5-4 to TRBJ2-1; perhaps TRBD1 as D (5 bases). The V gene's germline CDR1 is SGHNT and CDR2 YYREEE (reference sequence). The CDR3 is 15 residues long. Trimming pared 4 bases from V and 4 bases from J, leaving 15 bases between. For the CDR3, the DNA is TGTGCCAGCAGCCCGGACAAGATTTATTACAATGAGCAGTTCTTC. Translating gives CASSPDKIYYNEQFF.

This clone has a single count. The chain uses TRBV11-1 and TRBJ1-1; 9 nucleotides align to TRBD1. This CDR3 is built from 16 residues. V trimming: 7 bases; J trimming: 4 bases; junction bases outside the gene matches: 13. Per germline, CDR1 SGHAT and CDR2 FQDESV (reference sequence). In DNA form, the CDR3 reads TGTGCCAGCACCCCCCGGGACAGGGTCGGTATCACTGAAGCTTTCTTT. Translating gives CASTPRDRVGITEAFF. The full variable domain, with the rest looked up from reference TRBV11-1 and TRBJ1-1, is EAEVAQSPRYKITEKSQAVAFWCDPISGHATLYWYRQILGQGPELLVQFQDESVVDDSQLPKDRFSAERLKGVDSTLKIQPAELGDSAMYLCASTPRDRVGITEAFFGQGTRLTVV.